This T cell receptor beta chain was sequenced for a study of blood T cell repertoires in COVID-19. Germline assignment: CDR1 SGHAT and CDR2 FQDESV (reference sequence). The V gene lost 8 bases and the J gene lost 0 bases, with 7 bases spanning the gap. This CDR3 is 12 amino acids long. This clone was observed a few times. Sequenced by immunoSEQ multiplex PCR; TCRdb stores in-frame clones only, minus some. The repertoire consists of fewer than 140,000 clones, with over 70% occurring once and the leading ten covering roughly 0.9%. The specimen sequenced was peripheral blood. The TCR comes from a human donor with acute or convalescent COVID-19. The donor label of this sample is uncertain. The chain has TRBV11-1 and TRBJ1-1; maybe TRBD1 (5 bases). The chain's CDR3 is CASAGLNTEAFF. The DNA of the CDR3 is TGTGCCAGCGCGGGGCTGAACACTGAAGCTTTCTTT.